The sequence of this T cell receptor beta chain was determined in a study of blood T cells in healthy people across ages (dated by TCRdb to the mid-2010s). About the study as a whole: In model experiments, template switching captured about one uniquely barcoded TCR beta cDNA molecule for every two T cells. To avoid experimental bias, donors of different ages were spread randomly across the sequencing lanes. Using the same blood draw, the study looked at two additional independent replicas of 1 million unique cDNA reads for two donors, one aged 18 to 29 and the other aged 80 or older. Age-related changes in TCR beta repertoire diversity were measured in the study by deep sequencing normalized with unique cDNA molecular identifiers. The donors were split into four age groups: young (average roughly 15 years), middle-aged (roughly 39), aged (approximately 60) and long-lived (approximately 89).

The library was prepared using 5' RACE. The run used an Illumina HiSeq 2500. A second PCR of about 6 to 12 cycles was run with a J-beta primer mix and a sample-barcoded 5' primer. A unique molecular identifier was introduced onto each TCR beta cDNA molecule by a template-switch 5' adaptor carrying 12 random nucleotides. Each sample yielded at least 3 million CDR3-containing paired-end reads. First-strand cDNA was synthesized from all RNA with the Mint cDNA synthesis kit, primed by a TRBC-specific oligonucleotide. After uracil-DNA glycosylase treatment, a first 18-cycle PCR used universal primers M1SS and BC2_uni_R on all cDNA. The source study handled its data this way. Normalization of each sample was performed by random selection of 1 million high-quality reads, each carrying a distinct molecular identifier. Reads sharing molecular identifiers were discarded rather than binned into consensus sequences. MiTCR, with a Q25 quality threshold and the strictest error-elimination algorithm, was used for CDR3 identification, clonotype clustering and error correction. A nonparametric unseen species model with Euler transformation was used to estimate lower-bound total TCR beta diversity. TCRdb's own reprocessing of the public reads used fastp at Q25 and MiXCR and kept productive beta chains. Every CDR3 protein is listed once, alongside the most common genes and DNA of its rows. TCRdb, not the authors, supplied the V and J calls. The sample data list approximately 1,100,000 distinct CDR3 sequences, and around 43% of these were observed just once. Around 18% of the sample is in the top ten clones.

A note on this clonotype: The antigen it recognizes is unknown. No clone much larger than this one lies a single base away; base qualities are absent.

Spanning cysteine to phenylalanine, the CDR3 consists of 14 amino acids. Only the CDR3 DNA is retained, 42 bases long and in frame from the first base. At the junction V is shortened by 2 bases and J by 3 bases; bases outside the gene matches: 3. CDR1 and CDR2, per the germline V gene, are MNHEY and SVGAGI. The roughly 37 donors, aged about 6 to 95 years, were systemically healthy Caucasian individuals from Russia. Ten milliliters of peripheral blood were drawn from each donor into EDTA-treated Vacutainer tubes. Ficoll-Paque density-gradient centrifugation was used to isolate PBMCs, with at least 6 million obtained per sample. Trizol reagent was used to extract total RNA from PBMCs, with at least 6 micrograms per sample. The percentages of naive CD45RAhigh/CD27high T cells were determined by flow cytometry on a PBMC aliquot from every donor. Broad study findings and their caveats: Total diversity estimates from one million sequenced T cells were considered lower bounds and underestimates. Since profiling was done on bulk unsorted PBMCs, naive and antigen-experienced compartments could not be conclusively compared. Because the CMV infection status of the donors was unknown, age-related changes in expanded clonotypes may potentially have been confounded. Observed TCR beta diversity per million T cells fell roughly linearly with age, and a significant reduction was already apparent by age approximately 41. The percentage of naive T cells measured by flow cytometry correlated strongly with observed TCR beta diversity. Compared with the aged group, the long-lived group had more naive CD4+ T cells, fewer expanded clones and increased TCR diversity, a pattern suggesting age selection.

Sequenced sample: blood. This chain is built from TRBV6-5 and TRBJ2-7, and TRBD2 matches 8 of the central bases. This receptor was taken from a woman aged 55-70 years in good health. The CDR3 here reads CASSYARGGYEQYF. The nucleotide sequence reads TGTGCCAGCAGTTACGCCCGGGGGGGCTACGAGCAGTACTTC.